Below, one TCR beta chain is given with its context. Building the TCR beta libraries relied on iRepertoire HTBI primers, and CDR3 regions underwent Arm-PCR. Via MiXCR, TCRdb re-called the multiplex PCR reads, giving one row per CDR3 protein. The sample lists fewer than 600,000 distinct CDR3 sequences, about 20% occurring once. This specimen belongs to a study of regulatory T cells in long-lasting Graves disease. V lost 4 bases and J 7 bases, leaving 8 bases between the germline ends. Per the germline V gene, CDR1 is SGDLS and CDR2 is YYNGEE. The CDR3 spans 12 residues. As for time point: persistent/refractory GD, antithyroid drugs over 5 years with positive TRAb. PBMC-derived RNA was used for the TCR library.

This sequence joins TRBV9 and TRBJ2-2; tentatively, D is TRBD2 (5 bases). The clonotype originates from a female donor with Graves disease. The specimen was peripheral blood mononuclear cells (PBMCs), collected when the disease was refractory, from a patient treated with antithyroid drugs. The CDR3 DNA reads TGTGCCAGCAGCCGGGCGGGCGGGGAGCTGTTTTTT. Residues: CASSRAGGELFF.